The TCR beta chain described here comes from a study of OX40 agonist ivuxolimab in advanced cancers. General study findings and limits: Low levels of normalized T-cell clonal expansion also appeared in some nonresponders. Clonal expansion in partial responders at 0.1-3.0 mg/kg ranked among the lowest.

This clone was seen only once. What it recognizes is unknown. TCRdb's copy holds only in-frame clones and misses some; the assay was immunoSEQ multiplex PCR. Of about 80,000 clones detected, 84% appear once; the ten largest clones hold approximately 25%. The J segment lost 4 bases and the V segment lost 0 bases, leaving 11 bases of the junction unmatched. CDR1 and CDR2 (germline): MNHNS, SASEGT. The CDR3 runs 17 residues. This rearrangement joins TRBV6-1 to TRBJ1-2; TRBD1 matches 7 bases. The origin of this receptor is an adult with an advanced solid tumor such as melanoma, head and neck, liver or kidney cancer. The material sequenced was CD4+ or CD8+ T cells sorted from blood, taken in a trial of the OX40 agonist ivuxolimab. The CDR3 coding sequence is TGTGCCAGCAGTGAAGCGGTTTCCCCGACAGGGTTCTATGGCTACACCTTC. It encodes CASSEAVSPTGFYGYTF.